These 17 T cell receptor beta chains originate from one sample sequenced in a study of molecular identifiers for immune sequencing clone quantification. Via MiXCR, TCRdb re-called the PCR reads, giving one row per CDR3 protein. In the table there are some 650,000 distinct CDR3 sequences, approximately 20% of which are singletons. Sequences were obtained from naive CD8+ T cells from blood, with Jurkat cell RNA spiked in. The subset is: FACS-sorted CD8+CD4-CCR7+CD45RA+ naive T cells. The receptors originated from a human donor in good health. Some libraries in this study had Jurkat cell RNA spiked in.

Remarks on this clonotype: With a much larger clone just one base away, this may be a read error. The chain combines TRBV5-3 with TRBJ2-3, with 11 positions matching TRBD2. TRBV5-3 is sorted into the ORF group, with uncertain function. V lost 10 bases and J lost 0; bases outside the gene matches: 19. CDR3 length: 19 residues. The chain's CDR3 is CAGSRRLAGSPGSTDTQYF. CDR3 bases: TGTGCCGGCAGCCGTCGACTAGCGGGATCCCCTGGGAGCACAGATACGCAGTATTTT.

Worth noting for this clonotype: Just one base apart from a much larger clone, this may be a read error. The chain recombines TRBV20-1 with TRBJ1-2; D gene unclear. Germline CDR1 DFQATT, CDR2 SNEGSKA (reference sequence). CDR3 length: 13 amino acids. V was cut by 5 bases and J by 2 bases, with 12 bases left in between. The CDR3: CSALHPSNYGYTF. Written as DNA, the CDR3 is TGCAGTGCTCTGCATCCTTCGAACTATGGCTACACCTTC.

This clonotype was counted many times. The chain links TRBV6-6 to TRBJ1-1; D remains unclear. CDR1 and CDR2 from the germline V gene are MNHNY and SVGAGI (reference sequence). The CDR3 totals 18 residues. Deletions cut 0 bases from V and 0 bases from J, with 17 bases between. CDR3: CASSYSRSLSYMNTEAFF. In DNA form, the CDR3 reads TGTGCCAGCAGTTACTCGAGGTCTCTTTCCTACATGAACACTGAAGCTTTCTTT.

V is TRBV7-9 and J is TRBJ1-4; TRBD1 aligns across 9 bases. With 8 bases clipped from V and 8 bases from J, the junction kept 12 bases outside the gene matches. This CDR3 is 15 amino acids long. Germline V lookup: CDR1 SEHNR, CDR2 FQNEAQ (reference sequence). CDR3 in DNA: TGTGCCAGCGGCCCTACAGGGGGCGGACGGGAAAAACTGTTTTTT. Residues: CASGPTGGGREKLFF.

The chain combines TRBV20-1 with TRBJ1-6, with a tentative D call TRBD1 (5 bases). V lost 4 bases and J 5 bases, leaving 18 bases between the germline ends. The CDR3 has 16 residues. Germline V gene sequence: CDR1 DFQATT, CDR2 SNEGSKA (reference sequence). CDR3 sequence: CSAITRDRIHNSPLHF. Written as DNA, the CDR3 is TGCAGTGCTATTACCCGGGACCGAATACATAATTCACCCCTCCACTTT.

This clonotype has at least ten counts. The chain has TRBV11-2 and TRBJ2-5, with TRBD2 identical over 13 bases. After removal of 0 bases from V and 5 bases from J, the junction contained 6 bases not matched to a gene. The CDR3 is 17 amino acids. The germline V gene has CDR1 SGHAT and CDR2 FQNNGV. The DNA of the CDR3 is TGTGCCAGCAGCTTAGATACTAGCGGGAGGGCCTCTGAGACCCAGTACTTC. This codes for CASSLDTSGRASETQYF.

With regard to this clonotype: A much larger clonotype is one base distant, so this may be a read error. The J gene is TRBJ1-1, the V gene TRBV5-1, with D perhaps matching TRBD1 (5 bases). V lost 3 bases and J lost 4, with 16 bases in between. This CDR3 spans 15 amino acids. CDR1 is SGHRS and CDR2 is YFSETQ in the germline V gene. The CDR3 reads CASSWDGTPSTEAFF. DNA of the CDR3: TGCGCCAGCAGCTGGGACGGGACGCCGAGCACTGAAGCTTTCTTT.

In this sample, this clonotype turned up many times. The rearrangement links TRBV9 to TRBJ2-7; weak D call: TRBD2 (5 bases). CDR1 and CDR2 from the germline V gene are SGDLS and YYNGEE. There are 16 residues in the CDR3. Trimming took off 4 bases at V and 0 bases at J, with 17 bases between the two ends. The CDR3 loop is CASSPNGDPRSYEQYF. In DNA form, the CDR3 reads TGTGCCAGCAGCCCGAACGGGGATCCCCGCTCCTACGAGCAGTACTTC.

For this clonotype: This may arise from a read error, as a much more abundant clone is one base away. The CDR3 DNA follows: TGTGCCAGCAGCGTAGGGGACACCGCCTACGAGCAGTGCTTC. It codes for CASSVGDTAYEQCF. V usage is TRBV9 and J usage is TRBJ2-7; a possible D gene is TRBD1 (6 bases). The CDR3 loop spans 14 amino acids. CDR1 is SGDLS and CDR2 is YYNGEE in the germline V gene.

This clonotype occurred many times. V usage is TRBV6-5 and J usage is TRBJ2-3, with D possibly being TRBD1 (5 bases). Germline CDR1 and CDR2: MNHEY and SVGAGI. This CDR3 has 16 residues. The V gene lost 5 bases and the J gene lost 0 bases, with 15 bases spanning the gap. The CDR3 region is CASSTWTYGSTDTQYF. In DNA, the CDR3 is TGTGCCAGCAGTACATGGACATATGGTAGCACAGATACGCAGTATTTT.

This clonotype has at least ten counts. V is TRBV5-4 and J is TRBJ2-7, with TRBD1 identical over 8 bases. V lost 3 bases and J lost 6; bases outside the gene matches: 5. Germline loops: CDR1 SGHNT, CDR2 YYREEE (reference sequence). CDR3 length: 13 residues. CDR3 DNA: TGTGCCAGCAGCTCGGACAGGGCGGCCGAGCAGTACTTC. Translated: CASSSDRAAEQYF.

Many counts were recorded for this clonotype. V and J are TRBV7-9 and TRBJ1-6, with D unresolved. The V gene lost 1 base and the J gene lost 0 bases, with 13 bases spanning the gap. The CDR3 spans 18 residues. Germline CDR1 and CDR2: SEHNR and FQNEAQ (reference sequence). CDR3 DNA: TGTGCCAGCAGCTTAGTTGTGGCAGGTAGCTCCTATAATTCACCCCTCCACTTT. It specifies CASSLVVAGSSYNSPLHF. Filled out from reference TRBV7-9 and TRBJ1-6, the complete variable domain reads DTGVSQNPRHKITKRGQNVTFRCDPISEHNRLYWYRQTLGQGPEFLTYFQNEAQLEKSRLLSDRFSAERPKGSFSTLEIQRTEQGDSAMYLCASSLVVAGSSYNSPLHFGNGTRLTVT.

This clonotype was seen repeatedly, ten times or more. This chain joins TRBV6-2 or TRBV6-3 and TRBJ1-1; a weak D match, TRBD1 (5 bases). CDR3 length: 17 amino acids. V lost 0 bases to trimming and J lost 1 base, with 15 bases between them. Germline CDR1 is MNHEY and CDR2 is SVGEGT. The CDR3 protein is CASSYSDGGLKNTEAFF. CDR3 sequence (DNA): TGTGCCAGCAGTTACTCGGATGGGGGATTGAAGAACACTGAAGCTTTCTTT.

This clonotype turned up a few times. This chain uses TRBV28 with TRBJ1-5; D not certain. CDR1 MDHEN and CDR2 SYDVKM come from the germline V gene. CDR3 length: 17 residues. Trimming pared 5 bases from V and 0 bases from J, leaving 17 bases between. The CDR3 sequence: CASSLGWPGVSNQPQHF. The CDR3 coding sequence is TGTGCCAGCAGTCTCGGGTGGCCGGGAGTTAGCAATCAGCCCCAGCATTTT.

This clonotype was detected once. This may come from a read error, since a much larger clone is one base off. The chain employs TRBV27 and TRBJ2-7; the D gene is possibly TRBD2 (6 bases). Germline V gives CDR1 MNHEY, CDR2 SMNVEV (reference sequence). The CDR3 extends over 14 amino acids. CDR3 loop: CANSYAGSSYEQYF. CDR3 bases: TGTGCCAACAGTTACGCGGGGAGCTCCTACGAGCAGTACTTC.

The chain couples TRBV7-3 to TRBJ2-1; a weak D match, TRBD1 (5 bases). Trimming pared 0 bases from V and 5 bases from J, leaving 8 bases between. This CDR3 is built from 14 residues. CDR1 is SGHTA, CDR2 FQGTGA, per germline. CDR3 sequence: CASSLTGPNNEQFF. In DNA form, the CDR3 reads TGTGCCAGCAGCTTAACGGGGCCGAACAATGAGCAGTTCTTC.

As for this clonotype: At one end the junction does not follow the germline gene, possibly because of a read error. V is TRBV5-1 and J is TRBJ2-1, with unresolved D. This CDR3 region has 16 residues. CDR1 is SGHRS, CDR2 YFSETQ, per germline. The CDR3 coding sequence is TGCGCCTGCAGCCCGGAAGCTCAACAGTACTACAATGAGCAGTTCTTC. As protein: CACSPEAQQYYNEQFF.